A single sample gave rise to the 13 T cell receptor beta chains below, sequenced in a study of shared clonotypes between healthy human individuals. Assay used: immunoSEQ multiplex PCR; TCRdb lists only in-frame clones, some missing. The table has over 850,000 clones, around 78% seen once; the top ten hold under 0.65%. The source material was memory CD4+ T cells from PBMCs. Subset denoted: CD45RA-negative fraction. These receptors all stem from a man aged 18 to 30 in good health. Some clones in this sample may be carry-over from other donors' samples.

The chain links TRBV4-1 to TRBJ1-4, with D possibly matching TRBD1 (5 bases). The CDR3 runs 16 residues. Germline values: CDR1 MGHRA, CDR2 YSYEKL. Trimming left V 6 bases short and J 1 base short, with 15 bases between. CDR3 DNA sequence: TGCGCCAGCAGTCAAAAATGGGGGGGAACTAATGAAAAACTGTTTTTT. Its translation: CASSQKWGGTNEKLFF.

The chain joins TRBV7-6 to TRBJ2-5; maybe TRBD1 (5 bases). This CDR3 has 14 amino acids. The germline CDR1 and CDR2 sequences are SGHVS and FNYEAQ. The germline V and J ends were trimmed by 1 base and 6 bases, with 12 bases remaining between them. DNA of the CDR3: TGTGCCAGCAGCTTAGGAGGCAGGGAACAGACCCAGTACTTC. It specifies CASSLGGREQTQYF. Based on the CDR3 plus reference TRBV7-6 and TRBJ2-5, the full variable domain is GAGVSQSPRYKVTKRGQDVALRCDPISGHVSLYWYRQALGQGPEFLTYFNYEAQQDKSGLPNDRFSAERPEGSISTLTIQRTEQRDSAMYRCASSLGGREQTQYFGPGTRLLVL.

The rearrangement links TRBV5-1 to TRBJ2-7; tentative D call: TRBD2 (6 bases). Germline V gene lookup returns CDR1 SGHRS and CDR2 YFSETQ. Between the trimmed V and J ends, which lost 0 bases and 0 bases, there was a span of 19 bases. There are 18 residues in the CDR3. The CDR3 DNA follows: TGCGCCAGCAGCTTGGGATTTCGAGCGGGCGGAACCTCCTACGAGCAGTACTTC. This codes for CASSLGFRAGGTSYEQYF.

J is TRBJ2-6 and V is TRBV4-2; 9 bases align to TRBD1. V lost 3 bases and J lost 1; bases outside the gene matches: 4. The CDR3 consists of 17 residues. The germline gives CDR1 LGHNA, CDR2 YNFKEQ. CDR3 DNA: TGTGCCAGCAGCCAGACAGGGGGGGGTTCTGGGGCCAACGTCCTGACTTTC. Translated, it gives CASSQTGGGSGANVLTF.

The V call is TRBV19, the J call TRBJ2-1; 9 bases align to TRBD1. Germline CDR1 and CDR2: LNHDA and SQIVND (reference sequence). The V and J ends lost 5 bases and 4 bases, in that order; junction bases with no gene match: 6. This CDR3 contains 15 residues. This CDR3 is CASSVTGTGYNEQFF. The CDR3 DNA reads as TGTGCCAGTAGTGTTACCGGGACAGGGTACAATGAGCAGTTCTTC.

CDR3 DNA: TGTGCCAGCACCAGCGGAAGCTACGAGCAGTACTTC. Protein product: CASTSGSYEQYF. The chain combines TRBV2 with TRBJ2-7, with D perhaps matching TRBD2 (5 bases). Germline CDR1 and CDR2: SNHLY and FYNNEI. V shed 7 bases and J shed 3 bases, with 10 bases lying between them. The CDR3 runs to 12 residues.

The chain employs TRBV7-2 and TRBJ2-6, with a weak D call TRBD2 (6 bases). V lost 1 base to trimming and J lost 3 bases, with 10 bases between them. This CDR3 spans 16 amino acids. Germline-derived CDR1 and CDR2 are SGHTA and FQGNSA. The CDR3 bases are TGTGCCAGCAGCTTAGGTGGAGGGCTTGGGGCCAACGTCCTGACTTTC. Translating gives CASSLGGGLGANVLTF.

The chain couples TRBV28 to TRBJ1-1; D ambiguous. This CDR3 contains 14 residues. From germline, CDR1 is MDHEN and CDR2 SYDVKM. Trimming took off 2 bases at V and 3 bases at J, with 10 bases between the two ends. This CDR3 is CASSLPGGYTEAFF. The CDR3 DNA reads as TGTGCCAGCAGTTTACCCGGAGGGTACACTGAAGCTTTCTTT.

This clone was found once. The CDR3 spells CASSQVGQGEMNTEAFF. The CDR3 bases are TGTGCCAGCAGCCAAGTGGGACAGGGGGAAATGAACACTGAAGCTTTCTTT. The chain links TRBV28 to TRBJ1-1, with 11 positions matching TRBD1. This CDR3 contains 17 residues. V was clipped by 6 bases and J by 0 bases; unmatched bases: 9. CDR1 MDHEN and CDR2 SYDVKM come from the germline V gene.

The chain couples TRBV5-1 to TRBJ2-3, with D perhaps TRBD1 or TRBD2 (6 bases each). Trimming took 6 bases from V and 4 from J, leaving 18 bases between them. Germline V gives CDR1 SGHRS, CDR2 YFSETQ. There are 15 residues in the CDR3. The CDR3 loop reads CASTSGGLFSDTQYF. CDR3 DNA sequence: TGCGCCAGCACCTCTGGGGGGCTGTTTTCAGATACGCAGTATTTT.

This chain connects TRBV5-1 to TRBJ2-1; 10 nucleotides agree with TRBD2. Germline CDR1 SGHRS, CDR2 YFSETQ. V dropped 4 bases and J dropped 8; count of bases not matched to a gene: 18. CDR3 length: 18 residues. The DNA for the CDR3 is TGCGCCAGCAGCAATGGGGCTAGCGGGAGCCATTCTATCTATGAGCAGTTCTTC. Protein product: CASSNGASGSHSIYEQFF.

The chain carries TRBV7-9 and TRBJ2-6, with D unresolved. CDR3 length: 15 residues. Germline CDR1 reads SEHNR; CDR2 reads FQNEAQ (reference sequence). V was clipped by 7 bases and J by 0 bases, with 10 bases between them. CDR3 nucleotide sequence: TGTGCCAGCACCAGGACGGTCTCTGGGGCCAACGTCCTGACTTTC. Its translation is CASTRTVSGANVLTF.

The chain recombines TRBV7-8 with TRBJ1-2; the D is unclear. The CDR3 consists of 14 residues. V lost 5 bases to trimming and J lost 4 bases, with 14 bases between them. Germline V gene lookup returns CDR1 SGHVS and CDR2 FQNEAQ. CDR3 region: CASSETVGVYGYTF. DNA for the CDR3: TGTGCCAGCAGCGAAACCGTGGGAGTCTATGGCTACACCTTC.